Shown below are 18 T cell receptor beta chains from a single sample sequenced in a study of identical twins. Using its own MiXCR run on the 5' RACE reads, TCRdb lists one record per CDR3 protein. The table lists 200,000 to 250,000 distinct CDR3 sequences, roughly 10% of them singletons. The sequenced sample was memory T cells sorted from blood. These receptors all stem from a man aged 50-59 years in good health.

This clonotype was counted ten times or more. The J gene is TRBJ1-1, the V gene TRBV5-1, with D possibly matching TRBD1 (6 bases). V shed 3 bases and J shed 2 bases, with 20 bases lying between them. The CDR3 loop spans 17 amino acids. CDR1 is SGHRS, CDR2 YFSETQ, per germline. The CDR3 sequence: CASSSNFPGQINTEAFF. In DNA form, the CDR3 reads TGCGCCAGCAGCTCCAACTTTCCGGGACAAATTAACACTGAAGCTTTCTTT.

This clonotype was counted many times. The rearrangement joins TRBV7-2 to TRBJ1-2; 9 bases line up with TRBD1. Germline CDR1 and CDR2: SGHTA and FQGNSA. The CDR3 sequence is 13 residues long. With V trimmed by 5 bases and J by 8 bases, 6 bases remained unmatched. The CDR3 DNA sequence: TGTGCCAGCAGCGAGGACAGGGGAGGCGGCTACACCTTC. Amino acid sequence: CASSEDRGGGYTF.

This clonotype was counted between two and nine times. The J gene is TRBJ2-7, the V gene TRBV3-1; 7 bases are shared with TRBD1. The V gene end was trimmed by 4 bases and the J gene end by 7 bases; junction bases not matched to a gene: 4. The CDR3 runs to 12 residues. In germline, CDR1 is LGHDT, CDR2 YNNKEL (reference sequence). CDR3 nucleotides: TGTGCCAGCAGCCTGACAGGGCGGGAGCAGTACTTC. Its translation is CASSLTGREQYF.

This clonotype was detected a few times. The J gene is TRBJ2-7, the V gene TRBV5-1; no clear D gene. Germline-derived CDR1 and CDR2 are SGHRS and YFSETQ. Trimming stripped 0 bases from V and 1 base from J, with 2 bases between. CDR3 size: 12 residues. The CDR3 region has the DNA TGCGCCAGCAGCTTGGAATCCTACGAGCAGTACTTC. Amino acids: CASSLESYEQYF.

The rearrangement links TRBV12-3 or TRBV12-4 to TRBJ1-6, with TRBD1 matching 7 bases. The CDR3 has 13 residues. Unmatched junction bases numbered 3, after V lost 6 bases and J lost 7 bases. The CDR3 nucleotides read TGTGCCAGCAGACAGGGACAGAATTCACCCCTCCACTTT. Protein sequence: CASRQGQNSPLHF.

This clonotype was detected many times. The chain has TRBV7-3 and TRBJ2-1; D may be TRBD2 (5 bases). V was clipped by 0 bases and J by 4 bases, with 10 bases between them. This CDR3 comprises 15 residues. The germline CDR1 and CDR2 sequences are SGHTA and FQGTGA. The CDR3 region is CASSLTLGVYNEQFF. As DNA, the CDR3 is TGTGCCAGCAGCTTAACCCTCGGGGTATACAATGAGCAGTTCTTC.

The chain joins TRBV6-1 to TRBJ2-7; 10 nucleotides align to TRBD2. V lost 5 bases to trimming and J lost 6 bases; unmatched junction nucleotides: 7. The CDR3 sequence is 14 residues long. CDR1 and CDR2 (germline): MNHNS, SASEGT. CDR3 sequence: CASSIKREGGEQYF. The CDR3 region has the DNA TGTGCCAGCAGTATCAAGCGGGAGGGGGGCGAGCAGTACTTC.

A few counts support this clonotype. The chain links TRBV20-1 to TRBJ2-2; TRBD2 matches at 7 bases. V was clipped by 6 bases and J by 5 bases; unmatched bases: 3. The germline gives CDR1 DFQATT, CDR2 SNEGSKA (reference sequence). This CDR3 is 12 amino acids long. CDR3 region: CSAGGGTGELFF. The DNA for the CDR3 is TGCAGTGCCGGCGGGGGAACCGGGGAGCTGTTTTTT.

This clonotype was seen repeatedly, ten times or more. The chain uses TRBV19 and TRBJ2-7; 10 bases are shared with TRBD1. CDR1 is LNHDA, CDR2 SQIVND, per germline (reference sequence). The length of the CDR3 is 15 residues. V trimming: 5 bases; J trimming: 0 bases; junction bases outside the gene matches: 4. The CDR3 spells CASSPGQGSSYEQYF. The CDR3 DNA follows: TGTGCCAGTAGTCCGGGACAGGGGAGCTCCTACGAGCAGTACTTC.

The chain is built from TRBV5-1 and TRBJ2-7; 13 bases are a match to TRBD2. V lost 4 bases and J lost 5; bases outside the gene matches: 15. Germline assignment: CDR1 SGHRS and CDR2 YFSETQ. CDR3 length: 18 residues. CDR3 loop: CASSGRLAGGVPQDEQYF. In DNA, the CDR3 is TGCGCCAGCAGCGGACGACTAGCGGGAGGCGTCCCCCAAGACGAGCAGTACTTC.

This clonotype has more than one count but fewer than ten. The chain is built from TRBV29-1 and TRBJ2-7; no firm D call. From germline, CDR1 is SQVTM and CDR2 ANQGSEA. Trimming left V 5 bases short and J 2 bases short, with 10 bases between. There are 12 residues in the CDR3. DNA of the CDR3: TGCAGCGTTCTCGAAGGGACCTACGAGCAGTACTTC. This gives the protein CSVLEGTYEQYF.

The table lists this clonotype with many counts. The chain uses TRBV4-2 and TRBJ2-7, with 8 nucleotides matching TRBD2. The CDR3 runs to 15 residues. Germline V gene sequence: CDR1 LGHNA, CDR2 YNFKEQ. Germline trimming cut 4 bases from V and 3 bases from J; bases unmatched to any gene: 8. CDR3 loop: CASSPTGTRVYEQYF. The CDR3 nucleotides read TGTGCCAGCAGCCCGACCGGGACTAGGGTCTACGAGCAGTACTTC.

CDR3 residues: CSVDSQRGNTDTQYF. DNA of the CDR3: TGCAGCGTCGACTCCCAGCGGGGGAACACAGATACGCAGTATTTT. This chain connects TRBV29-1 to TRBJ2-3, with TRBD2 identical over 8 bases. Germline CDR1 and CDR2: SQVTM and ANQGSEA. J gave up 2 bases and V 6 bases, and 10 bases lay outside the gene matches. The CDR3 runs 15 residues.

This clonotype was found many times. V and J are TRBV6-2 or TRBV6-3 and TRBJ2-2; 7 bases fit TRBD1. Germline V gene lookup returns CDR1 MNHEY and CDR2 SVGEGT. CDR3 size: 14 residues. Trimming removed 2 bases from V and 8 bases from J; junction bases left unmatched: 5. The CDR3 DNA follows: TGTGCCAGCAGTTACCTGACAGGGCCAGGGGAGCTGTTTTTT. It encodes CASSYLTGPGELFF.

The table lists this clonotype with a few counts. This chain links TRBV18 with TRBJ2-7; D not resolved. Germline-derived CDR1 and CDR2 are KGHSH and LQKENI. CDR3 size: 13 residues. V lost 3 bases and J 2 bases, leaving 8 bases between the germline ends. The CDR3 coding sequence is TGTGCCAGCTCACCCTACGAGCCCTACGAGCAGTACTTC. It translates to CASSPYEPYEQYF. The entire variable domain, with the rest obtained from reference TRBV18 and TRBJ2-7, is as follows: NAGVMQNPRHLVRRRGQEARLRCSPMKGHSHVYWYRQLPEEGLKFMVYLQKENIIDESGMPKERFSAEFPKEGPSILRIQQVVRGDSAAYFCASSPYEPYEQYFGPGTRLTVT.

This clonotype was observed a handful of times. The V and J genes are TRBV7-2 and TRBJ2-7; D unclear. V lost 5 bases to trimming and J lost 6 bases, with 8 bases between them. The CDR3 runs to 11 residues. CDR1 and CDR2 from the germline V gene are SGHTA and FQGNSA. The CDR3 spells CASSLRREQYF. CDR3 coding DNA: TGTGCCAGCAGCCTTAGACGCGAGCAGTACTTC.

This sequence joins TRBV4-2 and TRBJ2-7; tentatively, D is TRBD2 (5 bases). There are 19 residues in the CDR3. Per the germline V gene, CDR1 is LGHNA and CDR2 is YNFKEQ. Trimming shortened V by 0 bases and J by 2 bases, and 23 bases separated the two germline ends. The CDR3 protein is CASSQELRSPLVGAYEQYF. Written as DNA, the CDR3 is TGTGCCAGCAGCCAAGAATTAAGAAGCCCCCTAGTGGGAGCCTACGAGCAGTACTTC.

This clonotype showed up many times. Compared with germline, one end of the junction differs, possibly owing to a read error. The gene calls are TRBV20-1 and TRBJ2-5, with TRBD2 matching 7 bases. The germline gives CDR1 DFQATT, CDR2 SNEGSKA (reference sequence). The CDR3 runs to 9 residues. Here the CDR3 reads CSPRDYENF. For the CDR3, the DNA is TGCAGCCCCCGGGACTACGAAAACTTC.